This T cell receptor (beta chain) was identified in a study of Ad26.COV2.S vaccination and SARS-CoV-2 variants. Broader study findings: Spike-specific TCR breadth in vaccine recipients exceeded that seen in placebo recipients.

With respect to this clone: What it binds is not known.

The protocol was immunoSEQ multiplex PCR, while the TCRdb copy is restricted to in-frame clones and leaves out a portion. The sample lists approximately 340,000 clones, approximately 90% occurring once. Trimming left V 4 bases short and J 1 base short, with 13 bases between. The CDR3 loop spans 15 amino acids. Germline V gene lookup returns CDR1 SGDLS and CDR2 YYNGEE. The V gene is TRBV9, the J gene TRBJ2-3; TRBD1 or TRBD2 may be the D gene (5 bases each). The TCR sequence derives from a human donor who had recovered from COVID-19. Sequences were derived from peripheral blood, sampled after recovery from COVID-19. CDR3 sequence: CASSPQLGGTDTQYF. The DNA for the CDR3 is TGTGCCAGCAGCCCGCAGCTGGGGGGCACAGATACGCAGTATTTT.